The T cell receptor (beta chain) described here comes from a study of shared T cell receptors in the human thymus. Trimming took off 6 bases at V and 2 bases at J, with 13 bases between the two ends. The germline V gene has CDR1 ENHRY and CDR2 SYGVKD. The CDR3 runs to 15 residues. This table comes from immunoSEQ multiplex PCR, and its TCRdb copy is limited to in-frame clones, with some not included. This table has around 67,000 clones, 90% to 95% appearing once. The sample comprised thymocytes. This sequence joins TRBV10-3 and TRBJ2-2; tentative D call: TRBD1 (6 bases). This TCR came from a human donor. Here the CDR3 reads CAISPGQVNTGELFF. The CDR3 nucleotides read TGTGCCATCAGCCCGGGACAAGTTAACACCGGGGAGCTGTTTTTT.